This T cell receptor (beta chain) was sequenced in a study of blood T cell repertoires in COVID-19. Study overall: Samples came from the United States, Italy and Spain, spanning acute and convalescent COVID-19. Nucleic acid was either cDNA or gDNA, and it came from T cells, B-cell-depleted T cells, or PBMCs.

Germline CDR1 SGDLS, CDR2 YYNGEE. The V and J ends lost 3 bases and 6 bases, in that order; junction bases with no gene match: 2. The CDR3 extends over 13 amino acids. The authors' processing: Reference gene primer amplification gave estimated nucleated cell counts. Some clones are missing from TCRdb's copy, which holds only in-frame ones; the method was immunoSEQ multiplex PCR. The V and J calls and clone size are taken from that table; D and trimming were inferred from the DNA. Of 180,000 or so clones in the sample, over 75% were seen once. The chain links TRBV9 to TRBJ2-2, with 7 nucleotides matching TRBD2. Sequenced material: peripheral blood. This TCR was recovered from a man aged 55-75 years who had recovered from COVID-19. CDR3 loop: CASSASGAGELFF. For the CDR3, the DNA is TGTGCCAGCAGCGCGAGCGGGGCCGGGGAGCTGTTTTTT.